This T cell receptor beta chain was recorded in a study of beta chain features in type 1 diabetes. Study results and limitations: Type 1 diabetes patients showed a moderate but significant shortening of TCRB CDR3s in all four CD4+ subsets. Fewer junction insertions and more nucleotide deletions appeared in type 1 diabetes patients.

The CDR3 spans 16 residues. The germline CDR1 and CDR2 sequences are SEHNR and FQNEAQ (reference sequence). J gave up 6 bases and V 1 base, and 7 bases lay outside the gene matches. This clone was observed a handful of times. Its target is not known. Isolated RNA was reverse transcribed in full, so expressed TCRB transcripts were sequenced. Only in-frame clones appear in the TCRdb table, and some are missing; sequencing was by immunoSEQ multiplex PCR. Seen here are around 250,000 clones, roughly an eighth observed once, and the top ten hold 0.015% to 0.02%. This sequence joins TRBV7-9 and TRBJ1-5; 9 bases line up with TRBD1. The sequence came from a man aged 25-45 years with type 1 diabetes. The sequenced material came from naive CD4+ T cells from blood. Written as DNA, the CDR3 is TGTGCCAGCAGCTTAGTTGGGACAGGGATCGGTCAGCCCCAGCATTTT. Protein sequence: CASSLVGTGIGQPQHF.